This T cell receptor beta chain was profiled in a study of T cells after yellow fever vaccination. Study summary: With SMART-Seq v4 Ultra Low Input, the fractions containing low cell numbers were prepared.

A word on this clonotype: The antigen is unknown.

Universal primer sites and UMIs were introduced during 5'RACE template-switching synthesis of TCR cDNA. TCRdb reanalysed the 5' RACE reads using MiXCR and keeps one entry per CDR3 protein. The sample lists 350,000 to 550,000 distinct CDR3 sequences, under 20% occurring once. Findings and limits, study-wide: Post-booster repertoires contained most primary-vaccination clones again (almost 97% CD4, less than 90% CD8).

CDR1 KGHDR and CDR2 SFDVKD come from the germline V gene. There are 16 residues in the CDR3. Trimming left V 4 bases short and J 3 bases short, with 14 bases between. The source material was PBMCs, sampled before the yellow fever booster vaccination. V usage is TRBV24-1 and J usage is TRBJ2-2; D might be TRBD1 or TRBD2, each matching 5 bases. The clonotype originates from a man between 18 and 35 years old who received the YFV17D yellow fever vaccine. The CDR3 spells CATSDPGRSYTGELFF. The CDR3 DNA is TGTGCCACCAGTGACCCGGGACGGTCATACACCGGGGAGCTGTTTTTT.